The 30 T cell receptor beta chains below come from one sample, sequenced in a study of cytomegalovirus exposure and HLA in healthy donors. Use of 60 Vbeta and 13 Jbeta primers characterized the PCR. The table came from immunoSEQ multiplex PCR; TCRdb's copy has only in-frame clones and leaves some out. Among roughly 120,000 clones listed, over 75% were seen once. The material sequenced was PBMCs. Receptors originate from a woman aged 18-29 years in good health and CMV-seronegative.

The chain uses TRBV2 and TRBJ1-1, with TRBD1 as a possible D gene (6 bases). The CDR3 consists of 14 residues. The V and J ends lost 5 bases and 0 bases respectively, with 10 bases between them. Germline CDR1 is SNHLY and CDR2 is FYNNEI. In DNA, the CDR3 is TGTGCCAGCAGTACGACAGGAGTGAACACTGAAGCTTTCTTT. Its protein is CASSTTGVNTEAFF.

The chain couples TRBV2 to TRBJ2-7; the D gene is possibly TRBD1 (6 bases). The length of the CDR3 is 13 residues. The germline gives CDR1 SNHLY, CDR2 FYNNEI. With 9 bases removed from V and 2 bases from J, the gap between germline ends came to 14 bases. The CDR3 coding sequence is TGTGCCAGACAGGGTCAGGCGACCTACGAGCAGTACTTC. Protein: CARQGQATYEQYF.

This rearrangement joins TRBV5-1 to TRBJ2-3, with D perhaps matching TRBD1 (6 bases). The V and J ends lost 4 bases and 6 bases respectively, with 12 bases between them. Per germline, CDR1 SGHRS and CDR2 YFSETQ. The CDR3 is made up of 13 amino acids. The chain's CDR3 is CASSDPGADTQYF. DNA of the CDR3: TGCGCCAGCAGCGATCCAGGGGCGGATACGCAGTATTTT. Full variable domain (outside the CDR3, taken from reference TRBV5-1 and TRBJ2-3): KAGVTQTPRYLIKTRGQQVTLSCSPISGHRSVSWYQQTPGQGLQFLFEYFSETQRNKGNFPGRFSGRQFSNSRSEMNVSTLELGDSALYLCASSDPGADTQYFGPGTRLTVL.

V gene TRBV6-1 combines with J gene TRBJ1-2, with D possibly matching TRBD1 (5 bases). The V end lost 2 bases, the J end lost 8 bases, and 12 bases lay between the germline ends. The CDR3 spans 13 residues. Looked up from germline, CDR1 is MNHNS and CDR2 is SASEGT. As DNA, the CDR3 is TGTGCCAGCAGTGAAACGGGGGATACGGGCTACACCTTC. This sequence encodes CASSETGDTGYTF.

V usage is TRBV2 and J usage is TRBJ2-7; D is ambiguous. The V gene lost 5 bases and the J gene lost 0 bases, with 14 bases spanning the gap. The CDR3 extends over 15 amino acids. Germline CDR1 is SNHLY and CDR2 is FYNNEI. CDR3 coding DNA: TGTGCCAGCAGTCAGACATTACTTCCCTCCTACGAGCAGTACTTC. Protein: CASSQTLLPSYEQYF. The full variable domain, in which reference TRBV2 and TRBJ2-7 provide the parts outside the CDR3, is EPEVTQTPSHQVTQMGQEVILRCVPISNHLYFYWYRQILGQKVEFLVSFYNNEISEKSEIFDDQFSVERPDGSNFTLKIRSTKLEDSAMYFCASSQTLLPSYEQYFGPGTRLTVT.

The rearrangement joins TRBV7-9 to TRBJ2-7; D remains unclear. V was clipped by 4 bases and J by 0 bases, with 16 bases between them. Germline CDR1 is SEHNR and CDR2 is FQNEAQ (reference sequence). This CDR3 comprises 16 residues. CDR3 loop: CASSSRLYESSYEQYF. The CDR3 DNA reads TGTGCCAGCAGCTCCCGACTGTACGAGAGCTCCTACGAGCAGTACTTC. Variable domain in full (rest from reference TRBV7-9 and TRBJ2-7): DTGVSQNPRHKITKRGQNVTFRCDPISEHNRLYWYRQTLGQGPEFLTYFQNEAQLEKSRLLSDRFSAERPKGSFSTLEIQRTEQGDSAMYLCASSSRLYESSYEQYFGPGTRLTVT.

This clone was recorded a few times. The J gene is TRBJ1-2, the V gene TRBV27; 8 nucleotides match TRBD1. The V gene end was trimmed by 4 bases and the J gene end by 2 bases; junction bases not matched to a gene: 0. Germline CDR1 is MNHEY and CDR2 is SMNVEV (reference sequence). This CDR3 has 13 residues. The CDR3 DNA reads as TGTGCCAGCAGTTGGACAGGGAACTATGGCTACACCTTC. This codes for CASSWTGNYGYTF.

V gene TRBV19 combines with J gene TRBJ2-1, with D possibly TRBD2 on 6 matching bases. CDR3 length: 19 amino acids. V shed 6 bases and J shed 6 bases, with 30 bases lying between them. Germline V gene data show CDR1 as LNHDA and CDR2 as SQIVND (reference sequence). This CDR3 is CASSALVIGAGRVFNEQFF. Written as DNA, the CDR3 is TGTGCCAGTAGCGCCCTCGTCATCGGGGCGGGACGTGTGTTCAATGAGCAGTTCTTC.

This clone occurred once. V gene TRBV29-1 combines with J gene TRBJ2-2; the D gene is possibly TRBD2 (6 bases). In germline, CDR1 is SQVTM, CDR2 ANQGSEA. The CDR3 spans 15 residues. V was shortened by 4 bases and J by 3 bases, with 15 bases between the two germline ends. CDR3 sequence reads: CSVAKPSGDTGELFF. CDR3 DNA sequence: TGCAGCGTTGCCAAGCCTTCGGGGGACACCGGGGAGCTGTTTTTT.

The chain links TRBV18 to TRBJ2-1, with D maybe TRBD1 (5 bases). CDR3 length equals 14 residues. Trimming shortened V by 3 bases and J by 2 bases, and 8 bases separated the two germline ends. Germline V gene data show CDR1 as KGHSH and CDR2 as LQKENI. CDR3 amino acids: CASSPPGTYNEQFF. As DNA, the CDR3 is TGTGCCAGCTCACCCCCAGGGACCTACAATGAGCAGTTCTTC.

The genes are TRBV6-5 and TRBJ1-1, with a weak D call TRBD1 (6 bases). This CDR3 spans 12 amino acids. Per the germline V gene, CDR1 is MNHEY and CDR2 is SVGAGI. Trimming removed 10 bases from V and 4 bases from J, with 13 bases in between. CDR3 loop: CATQGSRTEAFF. CDR3 in DNA: TGTGCCACCCAGGGGTCCCGCACTGAAGCTTTCTTT.

The gene calls are TRBV5-1 and TRBJ1-6, with a weak D call TRBD1 (6 bases). CDR1 is SGHRS, CDR2 YFSETQ, per germline. V lost 2 bases, J lost 7 bases, and 10 bases lay in between. The CDR3 length is 14 residues. As DNA, the CDR3 is TGCGCCAGCAGCTTCGGGACAACCAATTCACCCCTCCACTTT. Translating gives CASSFGTTNSPLHF.

The genes are TRBV6-6 and TRBJ1-2, with a tentative D call TRBD1 (6 bases). The CDR3 is 13 residues long. The V end was cut by 6 bases, the J end by 3 bases, with 11 bases between. Germline V gene data show CDR1 as MNHNY and CDR2 as SVGAGI (reference sequence). In DNA, the CDR3 is TGTGCCAGCAGACCGGGACACGACTATGGCTACACCTTC. Protein product: CASRPGHDYGYTF.

The V and J genes are TRBV16 and TRBJ1-2, with TRBD1 identical over 8 bases. V trimming: 4 bases; J trimming: 5 bases; junction bases outside the gene matches: 12. The germline V gene encodes CDR1 KGHSY and CDR2 FQNENV. The CDR3 totals 16 residues. DNA of the CDR3: TGTGCCAGCAGCCCCCAGGGACGGACAGGGTTTTATGGCTACACCTTC. Translation gives CASSPQGRTGFYGYTF.

V and J are TRBV7-2 and TRBJ1-2, with D possibly being TRBD1 (5 bases). The V gene lost 5 bases and the J gene lost 0 bases, with 10 bases spanning the gap. Germline lookup yields CDR1 SGHTA and CDR2 FQGNSA. This CDR3 spans 14 amino acids. The CDR3 nucleotides read TGTGCCAGCAGCCGGGGGGAGACTAACTATGGCTACACCTTC. This gives the protein CASSRGETNYGYTF.

Only a few counts were recorded for this clone. V is TRBV19 and J is TRBJ2-2, with 7 bases lining up with TRBD2. J lost 4 bases, V lost 4 bases, and 6 bases had no gene match. The germline V gene has CDR1 LNHDA and CDR2 SQIVND (reference sequence). The CDR3 contains 15 residues. The CDR3 DNA reads as TGTGCCAGTAGTACACTAGCGCGGAGCACCGGGGAGCTGTTTTTT. It codes for CASSTLARSTGELFF.

J is TRBJ2-2 and V is TRBV19; TRBD2 matches 7 bases. CDR1 is LNHDA, CDR2 SQIVND, per germline (reference sequence). The CDR3 is 18 residues long. V lost 3 bases and J lost 0; bases outside the gene matches: 10. The CDR3 sequence: CASSITGGLKANTGELFF. CDR3 DNA: TGTGCCAGTAGTATCACGGGGGGTCTCAAAGCGAACACCGGGGAGCTGTTTTTT. The whole variable domain, remainder taken from reference TRBV19 and TRBJ2-2, is DGGITQSPKYLFRKEGQNVTLSCEQNLNHDAMYWYRQDPGQGLRLIYYSQIVNDFQKGDIAEGYSVSREKKESFPLTVTSAQKNPTAFYLCASSITGGLKANTGELFFGEGSRLTVL.

This clone was seen more than once but under ten times. This sequence joins TRBV29-1 and TRBJ2-5, with D perhaps TRBD2 (6 bases). The length of the CDR3 is 15 residues. V was shortened by 6 bases and J by 0 bases, with 17 bases between the two germline ends. The germline gives CDR1 SQVTM, CDR2 ANQGSEA. Written as DNA, the CDR3 is TGCAGCGTCTCGGTGGAGGGCATCTACCAAGAGACCCAGTACTTC. Translating gives CSVSVEGIYQETQYF. The full variable domain, completed using reference TRBV29-1 and TRBJ2-5, is SAVISQKPSRDICQRGTSLTIQCQVDSQVTMMFWYRQQPGQSLTLIATANQGSEATYESGFVIDKFPISRPNLTFSTLTVSNMSPEDSSIYLCSVSVEGIYQETQYFGPGTRLLVL.

CDR3 in DNA: TGTGCCACCCTAGGGGAGGGTAGCAATCAGCCCCAGCATTTT. It codes for CATLGEGSNQPQHF. This chain uses TRBV19 with TRBJ1-5; tentatively, D is TRBD1 (5 bases). The length of the CDR3 is 14 residues. Trimming left V 10 bases short and J 0 bases short, with 13 bases between. The germline V gene has CDR1 LNHDA and CDR2 SQIVND (reference sequence). Variable domain in full (rest from reference TRBV19 and TRBJ1-5): DGGITQSPKYLFRKEGQNVTLSCEQNLNHDAMYWYRQDPGQGLRLIYYSQIVNDFQKGDIAEGYSVSREKKESFPLTVTSAQKNPTAFYLCATLGEGSNQPQHFGDGTRLSIL.

This chain uses TRBV4-3 with TRBJ1-2; 7 bases map to TRBD1. This CDR3 is built from 16 residues. The V gene's germline CDR1 is LGHNA and CDR2 YSLEER. With 0 bases clipped from V and 2 bases from J, the junction kept 6 bases outside the gene matches. The CDR3 DNA sequence: TGCGCCAGCAGCCAAGAGAGACAGGGACGAAACTATGGCTACACCTTC. Residues: CASSQERQGRNYGYTF.

The V gene is TRBV6-6, the J gene TRBJ1-1; D unclear. CDR3 length: 13 residues. Germline loops: CDR1 MNHNY, CDR2 SVGAGI (reference sequence). With 0 bases removed from V and 6 bases from J, the gap between germline ends came to 8 bases. CDR3 in amino acids: CASSYSPVSEAFF. CDR3 DNA: TGTGCCAGCAGTTACTCCCCGGTTTCTGAAGCTTTCTTT.

V and J are TRBV6-5 and TRBJ2-1; 12 nucleotides agree with TRBD2. Germline V CDR1 and CDR2: MNHEY, SVGAGI. J was trimmed by 3 bases and V by 4 bases; bases with no gene match: 1. The CDR3 consists of 15 residues. The CDR3 loop reads CASSSTSGGYNEQFF. The CDR3 bases are TGTGCCAGCAGTTCGACTAGCGGGGGCTACAATGAGCAGTTCTTC.

This chain links TRBV6-6 with TRBJ1-5, with D unclear. Trimming shortened V by 2 bases and J by 2 bases, and 10 bases separated the two germline ends. The CDR3 is 15 amino acids. CDR1 and CDR2 (germline): MNHNY, SVGAGI (reference sequence). CDR3 in DNA: TGTGCCAGCAGTTACGGAGGCCAGCGCAATCAGCCCCAGCATTTT. Translated: CASSYGGQRNQPQHF.

The rearrangement uses TRBV10-1 and TRBJ1-1; a possible D gene is TRBD1 (6 bases). Germline values: CDR1 WNHNN, CDR2 SYGVQD (reference sequence). The CDR3 runs 13 residues. V lost 8 bases and J lost 2, with 12 bases in between. The chain's CDR3 is CASQRTVNTEAFF. CDR3 DNA sequence: TGCGCCAGCCAAAGGACAGTTAACACTGAAGCTTTCTTT.

The chain couples TRBV5-1 to TRBJ2-5, with D perhaps TRBD1 (6 bases). Germline loops: CDR1 SGHRS, CDR2 YFSETQ. Trimming cost V 3 bases and J 2 bases, with 11 bases left between them. The CDR3 spans 14 residues. The CDR3 sequence: CASSSQGFQETQYF. In DNA, the CDR3 is TGCGCCAGCAGCTCCCAGGGGTTTCAAGAGACCCAGTACTTC. The full variable domain, rest sourced from reference TRBV5-1 and TRBJ2-5, is KAGVTQTPRYLIKTRGQQVTLSCSPISGHRSVSWYQQTPGQGLQFLFEYFSETQRNKGNFPGRFSGRQFSNSRSEMNVSTLELGDSALYLCASSSQGFQETQYFGPGTRLLVL.

The CDR3 sequence: CASSQGEELAGYNEQFF. In nucleotides, the CDR3 is TGCGCCAGCAGCCAAGGGGAGGAACTAGCGGGGTACAATGAGCAGTTCTTC. The chain couples TRBV4-3 to TRBJ2-1; 10 bases line up with TRBD2. Germline V gene lookup returns CDR1 LGHNA and CDR2 YSLEER. The CDR3 has 17 residues. The trim removed 1 base at V and 4 bases at J, leaving 7 bases unmatched.

This clone appeared a single time. The J gene is TRBJ2-1, the V gene TRBV7-2; TRBD1 agrees at 7 bases. After removal of 10 bases from V and 6 bases from J, the junction contained 9 bases not matched to a gene. CDR1 is SGHTA, CDR2 FQGNSA, per germline. CDR3 length: 13 amino acids. The CDR3 sequence is CATATGQLNEQFF. The DNA for the CDR3 is TGTGCCACCGCGACAGGGCAACTCAATGAGCAGTTCTTC.

This clone was detected once. The V and J genes are TRBV2 and TRBJ1-5; TRBD1 might be the D (5 bases). Germline lookup yields CDR1 SNHLY and CDR2 FYNNEI. This CDR3 spans 14 amino acids. V was cut by 0 bases and J by 7 bases, with 10 bases left in between. The CDR3 DNA sequence: TGTGCCAGCAGTGAAGCGGCAGGGAGGCAGCCCCAGCATTTT. Its translation: CASSEAAGRQPQHF.

This clone was picked up one time. J is TRBJ2-5 and V is TRBV10-3, with 11 nucleotides matching TRBD1. Per the germline V gene, CDR1 is ENHRY and CDR2 is SYGVKD. This CDR3 region has 14 residues. J gave up 2 bases and V 7 bases, and 3 bases lay outside the gene matches. CDR3 residues: CAIKGDRGQETQYF. The CDR3 DNA is TGTGCCATCAAGGGGGACAGGGGGCAAGAGACCCAGTACTTC.

The CDR3 DNA reads as TGTGCCAGCAGCTCCGGGACAGGGGGGAAGGAAGCTGAAGCTTTCTTT. Its protein is CASSSGTGGKEAEAFF. The chain carries TRBV7-9 and TRBJ1-1, with 11 bases fitting TRBD1. The V gene end was trimmed by 4 bases and the J gene end by 6 bases; junction bases not matched to a gene: 10. CDR3 length equals 16 residues. Germline CDR1 and CDR2: SEHNR and FQNEAQ (reference sequence).